This entry lists 10 T cell receptor beta chains sequenced from one sample in a study of T cell responses to AZD1222 COVID-19 vaccine. Using immunoSEQ multiplex PCR, the repertoire was profiled, and TCRdb retains in-frame clones only, with some absent. This sample has about 110,000 clones, with about 91% found just once. The sequenced sample was peripheral blood, obtained on day 0 of AZD1222 vaccination. The receptors shown here come from an adult in good health.

The chain joins TRBV2 to TRBJ1-5; D call uncertain. Germline V CDR1 and CDR2: SNHLY, FYNNEI. The V gene lost 3 bases and the J gene lost 11 bases, with 17 bases spanning the gap. CDR3 length equals 14 residues. This CDR3 is CASSDWTSAKSQHF. DNA for the CDR3: TGTGCCAGCAGTGATTGGACCTCCGCCAAGTCCCAGCATTTT.

This chain joins TRBV6-1 and TRBJ1-2, with TRBD1 matching 7 bases. Germline lookup yields CDR1 MNHNS and CDR2 SASEGT. This CDR3 region has 12 residues. Unmatched junction bases numbered 0, after V lost 3 bases and J lost 5 bases. This chain's CDR3 is CASSDRGYGYTF. The CDR3 coding sequence is TGTGCCAGCAGTGACAGGGGGTATGGCTACACCTTC.

The V call is TRBV5-1, the J call TRBJ2-3; no firm D call. Trimming left V 0 bases short and J 4 bases short, with 12 bases between. The CDR3 loop spans 15 amino acids. Germline loops: CDR1 SGHRS, CDR2 YFSETQ. For the CDR3, the DNA is TGCGCCAGCAGCTTGGGGGCGGATGAGGCAGATACGCAGTATTTT. The encoded protein is CASSLGADEADTQYF. The full variable domain, completed using reference TRBV5-1 and TRBJ2-3, is KAGVTQTPRYLIKTRGQQVTLSCSPISGHRSVSWYQQTPGQGLQFLFEYFSETQRNKGNFPGRFSGRQFSNSRSEMNVSTLELGDSALYLCASSLGADEADTQYFGPGTRLTVL.

The V and J genes are TRBV25-1 and TRBJ2-2; 8 bases match TRBD1. This CDR3 comprises 15 residues. Germline assignment: CDR1 MGHDK and CDR2 SYGVNS. V lost 5 bases and J lost 1; bases outside the gene matches: 3. DNA of the CDR3: TGTGCCAGCAGTTGGACAGGGAAGAACACCGGGGAGCTGTTTTTT. This gives the protein CASSWTGKNTGELFF.

This chain uses TRBV7-9 with TRBJ1-5; 8 nucleotides match TRBD1. CDR1 SEHNR and CDR2 FQNEAQ come from the germline V gene (reference sequence). This CDR3 comprises 14 residues. The V gene end was trimmed by 1 base and the J gene end by 6 bases; junction bases not matched to a gene: 2. In nucleotides, the CDR3 is TGTGCCAGCAGCTTAGGGACAGGGAGTCAGCCCCAGCATTTT. This sequence encodes CASSLGTGSQPQHF.

The chain employs TRBV7-8 and TRBJ2-5; D is ambiguous. V lost 5 bases, J lost 2 bases, and 9 bases lay in between. CDR1 and CDR2 from the germline V gene are SGHVS and FQNEAQ. The CDR3 extends over 13 amino acids. CDR3 amino acids: CASSTRPQETQYF. In DNA form, the CDR3 reads TGTGCCAGCAGCACTCGACCGCAAGAGACCCAGTACTTC.

The chain recombines TRBV2 with TRBJ1-2; D is unclear. CDR1 is SNHLY and CDR2 is FYNNEI in the germline V gene. The V gene lost 2 bases and the J gene lost 4 bases, with 8 bases spanning the gap. The CDR3 has 13 amino acids. CDR3 sequence: CASSENSRYGYTF. CDR3 coding DNA: TGTGCCAGCAGTGAAAATAGCCGCTATGGCTACACCTTC.

Here the CDR3 reads CASTTGPNGYTF. CDR3 nucleotides: TGTGCCAGCACTACAGGGCCCAATGGCTACACCTTC. This chain links TRBV6-5 with TRBJ1-2; TRBD1 is a possible D gene (6 bases). Trimming removed 7 bases at V and 6 bases at J, with 12 bases between. In germline, CDR1 is MNHEY, CDR2 SVGAGI. The CDR3 sequence is 12 residues long.

The V call is TRBV27, the J call TRBJ1-2; no firm D call. V lost 9 bases, J lost 4 bases, and 9 bases lay in between. Per the germline V gene, CDR1 is MNHEY and CDR2 is SMNVEV (reference sequence). This CDR3 has 11 amino acids. CDR3 DNA sequence: TGTGCCAGTTGGGGATTCTATGGCTACACCTTC. It is translated as CASWGFYGYTF.

Comment on this clone: The limits of the CDR3 on the DNA are not certain, so only TCRdb's listed CDR3 is given. This chain's CDR3 is CASSQDFRARATNYTF. The J gene is TRBJ1-2, the V gene TRBV4-1; the table's D call of TRBD1 was not tested on the DNA. Germline CDR1 and CDR2: MGHRA and YSYEKL. The CDR3 extends over 16 residues, inclusive of both ends.